This T cell receptor beta chain is from a study of CD8+ T cells in alopecia areata. General study points: Unlike in mice, where it was clearer, TCR sharing across patients was less clear, possibly HLA-related.

For about 5 patients, CD4+ cells were sorted into CD25+CD127- cells. Germline V gene data show CDR1 as SGHTA and CDR2 as FQGNSA. This CDR3 comprises 19 residues. Germline trimming cut 5 bases from V and 2 bases from J; bases unmatched to any gene: 13. RNA was extracted and reverse transcribed into cDNA as the sequencing template. The assay was immunoSEQ multiplex PCR, and TCRdb's table has in-frame clones only and misses some. The data contain about 20,000 clones, roughly three fifths of them seen just once; the ten biggest clones take up roughly 4.5%. Remarks on this clone: What it recognizes is unknown.

The rearrangement uses TRBV7-2 and TRBJ2-2; 11 nucleotides match TRBD2. The sequenced material came from CD4+ Tregs sorted from blood. This clonotype was sampled from a human donor with alopecia areata. This CDR3 reads CASSPRLAGSLLNTGELFF. In nucleotides, the CDR3 is TGTGCCAGCAGCCCAAGACTAGCGGGATCCCTTCTTAACACCGGGGAGCTGTTTTTT. The complete variable domain, with remaining parts taken from reference TRBV7-2 and TRBJ2-2, reads GAGVSQSPSNKVTEKGKDVELRCDPISGHTALYWYRQSLGQGLEFLIYFQGNSAPDKSGLPSDRFSAERTGGSVSTLTIQRTQQEDSAVYLCASSPRLAGSLLNTGELFFGEGSRLTVL.